This T cell receptor (beta chain) originates from a study of cytomegalovirus exposure and HLA in healthy donors. Sequencing was performed with immunoSEQ multiplex PCR; in TCRdb, only in-frame clones are kept and a portion is missing. Of 90,000 to 130,000 clones in the sample, approximately 86% were seen once. The table lists this clone with a count of one. The CDR3 consists of 20 residues. V was clipped by 0 bases and J by 0 bases; unmatched bases: 13. The germline V gene encodes CDR1 MGHRA and CDR2 YSYEKL. The material sequenced was PBMCs. This sequence was found in a woman in her late teens or twenties in good health and CMV-seronegative. The chain uses TRBV4-1 and TRBJ1-4, with 7 bases lining up with TRBD1. CDR3 nucleotide sequence: TGCGCCAGCAGCCAAGACGTTGGACAGGCCTACTCTACAACTAATGAAAAACTGTTTTTT. As protein: CASSQDVGQAYSTTNEKLFF.